One sample yielded the 14 T cell receptor beta chains listed below, sequenced in a study of beta chain features in type 1 diabetes. Their antigens are not known. Findings and caveats of the study: For Type 1 diabetes patients, all four CD4+ subsets carried TCRB CDR3s that were moderately but significantly shorter.

Since all of the isolated RNA was reverse transcribed, expressed TCRB transcripts were what got sequenced. Libraries were prepared by immunoSEQ multiplex PCR; TCRdb keeps only in-frame clonotypes and omits some of them. This sample yields some 640,000 clones, of which over 11% are seen a single time; 0.03% to 0.04% belongs to the top ten. The sequencing sample was made of naive CD4+ T cells from blood. The receptors were gathered from a man younger than 35 with type 1 diabetes.

V is TRBV29-1 and J is TRBJ1-4, with TRBD1 matching over 7 bases. The trim removed 5 bases at V and 0 bases at J, leaving 6 bases unmatched. CDR3 size: 15 residues. CDR1 SQVTM and CDR2 ANQGSEA come from the germline V gene. CDR3 protein: CSVRTGTATNEKLFF. CDR3 nucleotides: TGCAGCGTTCGGACAGGCACGGCAACTAATGAAAAACTGTTTTTT.

This clone was counted only a few times. The genes are TRBV4-2 and TRBJ2-5; TRBD1 matches 9 bases. Germline V gene sequence: CDR1 LGHNA, CDR2 YNFKEQ. The V segment lost 2 bases and the J segment 0 bases; nucleotides outside the gene matches: 7. This CDR3 spans 17 amino acids. The CDR3 sequence is CASSQSGTGKYQETQYF. CDR3 sequence (DNA): TGTGCCAGCAGCCAATCGGGGACAGGGAAATACCAAGAGACCCAGTACTTC.

The chain uses TRBV11-2 and TRBJ1-1; D gene unclear. Germline-derived CDR1 and CDR2 are SGHAT and FQNNGV. Trimming cost V 1 base and J 4 bases, with 7 bases left between them. This CDR3 has 13 residues. CDR3 sequence: CASSLGMITEAFF. The DNA for the CDR3 is TGTGCCAGCAGCTTAGGTATGATCACTGAAGCTTTCTTT.

V gene TRBV28 combines with J gene TRBJ2-1; no reliable D call. CDR3 length: 16 amino acids. Trimming cost V 8 bases and J 1 base, with 18 bases left between them. Germline assignment: CDR1 MDHEN and CDR2 SYDVKM. The CDR3 spells CASFSQSAVSYNEQFF. DNA of the CDR3: TGTGCCAGCTTCTCCCAAAGCGCGGTTTCCTACAATGAGCAGTTCTTC.

This clone came up a few times. The CDR3: CAWRARDRPYNEQFF. The CDR3, as DNA: TGTGCCTGGAGGGCCCGGGACCGCCCTTACAATGAGCAGTTCTTC. The V gene is TRBV30, the J gene TRBJ2-1; TRBD1 or TRBD2 may be the D gene (5 bases each). The CDR3 loop spans 15 amino acids. V gave up 3 bases and J gave up 4 bases, with 16 bases separating them. Germline CDR1 reads GTSNPN; CDR2 reads SVGIG (reference sequence).

A few counts support this clone. This chain uses TRBV30 with TRBJ2-7; D call uncertain. Germline V gives CDR1 GTSNPN, CDR2 SVGIG (reference sequence). The CDR3 length is 12 residues. V dropped 0 bases and J dropped 0 bases, with 3 bases sitting between them. The CDR3 region is CAWSVASYEQYF. CDR3 DNA sequence: TGTGCCTGGAGTGTAGCCTCCTACGAGCAGTACTTC.

This CDR3 is CASSLKGTGRSNQPQHF. CDR3 coding DNA: TGTGCCAGCAGCTTAAAGGGCACAGGGAGGAGCAATCAGCCCCAGCATTTT. The rearrangement joins TRBV13 to TRBJ1-5; tentative D call: TRBD1 (6 bases). The CDR3 sequence is 17 residues long. Trimming shortened V by 2 bases and J by 1 base, and 15 bases separated the two germline ends. CDR1 PRHDT and CDR2 FYEKMQ come from the germline V gene (reference sequence).

The rearrangement links TRBV5-6 to TRBJ2-1; 8 bases fit TRBD1. The CDR3 is 17 amino acids. The germline gives CDR1 SGHDT, CDR2 YYEEEE. After removal of 4 bases from V and 2 bases from J, the junction contained 11 bases not matched to a gene. Written as DNA, the CDR3 is TGTGCCAGCAGCCAGGAAAAGGACAGGGTGCCCTACAATGAGCAGTTCTTC. Protein sequence: CASSQEKDRVPYNEQFF.

A few counts support this clone. The genes are TRBV29-1 and TRBJ2-3; possibly TRBD2 for D (5 bases). Trimming removed 7 bases from V and 2 bases from J, with 7 bases in between. Germline CDR1 and CDR2: SQVTM and ANQGSEA. The CDR3 runs 11 residues. This CDR3 reads CSATNTDTQYF. For the CDR3, the DNA is TGCAGCGCGACTAACACAGATACGCAGTATTTT.

The table lists this clone with a few counts. The DNA of the CDR3 is TGTGCCAGCAGTTTTTCGACAGGTCCCTATGGCTACACCTTC. Encoded protein: CASSFSTGPYGYTF. V and J are TRBV27 and TRBJ1-2; maybe TRBD1 (6 bases). The CDR3 covers 14 residues. Between the trimmed V and J ends, which lost 3 bases and 4 bases, there was a span of 12 bases. From germline, CDR1 is MNHEY and CDR2 SMNVEV (reference sequence).

The chain recombines TRBV30 with TRBJ2-2, with unresolved D. Trimming removed 3 bases from V and 8 bases from J, with 13 bases in between. Germline lookup yields CDR1 GTSNPN and CDR2 SVGIG (reference sequence). The CDR3 runs 13 residues. The CDR3 is CAWSPLLAGELFF. The CDR3 DNA sequence: TGTGCCTGGAGCCCCTTATTAGCAGGGGAGCTGTTTTTT.

The chain has TRBV21-1 and TRBJ2-3; the table's D gene call, TRBD2, was not cross checked with the DNA. TRBV21-1 is tagged as a pseudogene. This CDR3 spans 15 amino acids. The CDR3 loop reads CASSPGKDGTDTQYF. In nucleotides, the CDR3 is TGTGCCAGCAGCCCGGGGAAGGACGGCACAGATACGCAGTATTTT.

In this sample, this clone turned up a few times. J is TRBJ1-5 and V is TRBV30, with a tentative D call TRBD1 (5 bases). This CDR3 is 13 amino acids long. Germline values: CDR1 GTSNPN, CDR2 SVGIG (reference sequence). Trimming stripped 3 bases from V and 3 bases from J, with 9 bases between. For the CDR3, the DNA is TGTGCCTGGAGCGGGACCTTCAATCAGCCCCAGCATTTT. Translation gives CAWSGTFNQPQHF.

The sample holds a few counts of this clone. The chain employs TRBV18 and TRBJ2-7; D might be TRBD2 (5 bases). Germline V gene lookup returns CDR1 KGHSH and CDR2 LQKENI. CDR3 length: 15 amino acids. V was clipped by 0 bases and J by 4 bases, with 13 bases between them. The CDR3 protein is CASSPPSAGSYEQYF. In nucleotides, the CDR3 is TGTGCCAGCTCACCACCTTCCGCGGGTTCGTACGAGCAGTACTTC.